This entry features one T cell receptor beta chain sequence. The antigen remains unidentified. Germline V lookup: CDR1 LNHDA, CDR2 SQIVND (reference sequence). This CDR3 has 14 residues. After removal of 5 bases from V and 3 bases from J, the junction contained 6 bases not matched to a gene. This entry belongs to a study of cytomegalovirus exposure and HLA in healthy donors. Study-level results: The authors assumed roughly uniform sequencing depth across donors for presence/absence analyses. Reportedly, a later analysis found an Asian-associated ancestry cluster had fewer N-insertions than the approximately 670-donor mean. Later on, a genetic analysis was performed. It linked a missense variant in DCLRE1C with V- and J-gene trimming of TCR beta.

The PCR ran on 60 Vbeta and 13 Jbeta primers. Data came from immunoSEQ multiplex PCR; TCRdb stores just in-frame clones and leaves some out. In the table there are roughly 120,000 clones, around 83% of which are singletons. Specimen: PBMCs. V usage is TRBV19 and J usage is TRBJ2-7; 8 bases align to TRBD1. This TCR was recovered from a human donor in good health. This CDR3 is CASSPGTGNYEQYF. CDR3 DNA sequence: TGTGCCAGTAGTCCCGGGACAGGCAACTACGAGCAGTACTTC.